The TCR beta chain under discussion was sequenced for a study of CD8 T cells in Susac syndrome. Reverse transcription of roughly 0.45 to 1 ug RNA used random hexamers. One entry per CDR3 protein, called by TCRdb with MiXCR from the immunoSEQ multiplex PCR reads. Of 100,000 to 150,000 distinct CDR3 sequences listed, 90% to 95% are singletons. The ends were cut back, 0 bases at V and 0 bases at J, with 19 bases in the middle. The CDR3 contains 19 residues. CDR1 and CDR2 (germline): SGHTA, FQGNSA. Specimen: CD4+ T cells from PBMCs. The clonotype originates from a human donor in good health. This chain connects TRBV7-2 to TRBJ2-3, with a tentative D call TRBD2 (5 bases). The CDR3 DNA reads TGTGCCAGCAGCTTAGCTACGTACCTGGACTTCTTTAGCACAGATACGCAGTATTTT. It specifies CASSLATYLDFFSTDTQYF.